The clone carrying this TCR beta chain was detected many times. The antigen remains undetermined. Alongside a J-beta primer mix, a sample-barcoded 5' primer served in a second PCR lasting roughly 7 to 12 cycles. TCRdb processed the 5' RACE reads anew with MiXCR; each CDR3 protein has one entry. This repertoire shows fewer than 950,000 distinct CDR3 sequences, around 36% found once; its top ten account for approximately 12%. Peripheral blood, around 10 milliliters per donor, was collected. These data originate in a study of blood T cells in healthy people across ages. The CDR3 spans 15 residues. Per germline, CDR1 LGHNA and CDR2 YNFKEQ. Germline trimming cut 3 bases from V and 8 bases from J; bases unmatched to any gene: 13. Findings of the study overall: Diversity of TCR beta correlated strongly with naive T cell percentage.

The receptor comes from a man between 18 and 35 years old in good health. Sequenced sample: blood. This sequence joins TRBV4-2 and TRBJ2-7; 7 nucleotides line up with TRBD1. CDR3 loop: CASSHSGTDYVQQYF. CDR3 in DNA: TGTGCCAGCAGCCACTCCGGGACAGACTACGTTCAGCAGTACTTC.